This note documents a single T cell receptor beta chain sequence. Its antigen is not identified. This sample was included in a study of cytomegalovirus exposure and HLA in healthy donors. Findings and caveats of the study: In a later analysis, parvovirus B19, influenza, CMV and Epstein-Barr virus appeared linked to several top co-occurrence clusters.

PCR used 60 Vbeta primers and 13 Jbeta primers. Produced via immunoSEQ multiplex PCR; TCRdb's table is partial and in-frame only. The table has approximately 170,000 clones, 65% to 75% seen once; the top ten hold about 1.4%. Germline assignment: CDR1 MNHEY and CDR2 SVGAGI. Trimming at V came to 2 bases and at J to 4 bases, leaving 8 bases not matched to a gene. The CDR3 extends over 16 amino acids. This receptor was identified in a girl under 18 in good health and CMV-seronegative. The sequenced sample was PBMCs. This chain links TRBV6-5 with TRBJ2-7; TRBD1 matches at 10 bases. In DNA, the CDR3 is TGTGCCAGCAGTTACCCCAGGACAGGGGGAAGATACGAGCAGTACTTC. Translated, it gives CASSYPRTGGRYEQYF.